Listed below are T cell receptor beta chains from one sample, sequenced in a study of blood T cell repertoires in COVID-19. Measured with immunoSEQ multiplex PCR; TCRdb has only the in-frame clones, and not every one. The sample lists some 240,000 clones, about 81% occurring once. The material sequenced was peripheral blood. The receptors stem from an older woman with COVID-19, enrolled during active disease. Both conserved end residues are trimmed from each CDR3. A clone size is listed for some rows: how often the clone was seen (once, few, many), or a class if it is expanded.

ASSISGQGDYEQY,.,TRBJ2-7,TRBV19
ASSLGQGGTNYGYT,.,TRBJ1-2,TRBV11-2
SASQVDSYEQY,.,TRBJ2-7,TRBV20-1
ASSSGRKDTGELF,.,TRBJ2-2,TRBV5-4
ASSFVLSGDRSDEQF,.,TRBJ2-1,TRBV7-9
ASSLNRGLEKLF,.,TRBJ1-4,TRBV6-5
ASSDTGELF,.,TRBJ2-2,TRBV7-3
ASSAGTSGYEQY,.,TRBJ2-7,TRBV18
ASSLAQGAREQY,few,TRBJ2-7,TRBV5-5
ATSQSGVFGYT,once,TRBJ1-2,TRBV24-1
ASRRQGQGYGYT,.,TRBJ1-2,TRBV27
ATRAPGQGVTGELF,.,TRBJ2-2,TRBV15
SVSVNTEAF,.,TRBJ1-1,TRBV29-1
ASSSIYSNTGELF,few,TRBJ2-2,TRBV6-2/TRBV6-3
ASRDRQQKLSTDTQY,once,TRBJ2-3,TRBV28
ASSSRLMSIGGHEQY,few,TRBJ2-7,TRBV27
ASSFSRPGSGNTIY,.,TRBJ1-3,TRBV28
ASSGQGTGNTGELF,.,TRBJ2-2,TRBV28
ASSTTGKDTEAF,.,TRBJ1-1,TRBV19
ASSGQFSGFIFSNQPQH,few,TRBJ1-5,TRBV2
ASSLPQGISYGYT,.,TRBJ1-2,TRBV7-2
ASSLNGPLTSDEQY,.,TRBJ2-7,TRBV7-2
AWARGFPEAF,.,TRBJ1-1,TRBV30
ASSVDGLPYNEQF,.,TRBJ2-1,TRBV9
ASSRDRGANEQF,.,TRBJ2-1,TRBV28
ASKLREYSNQPQH,.,TRBJ1-5,TRBV28
ASSQNSGTSGRVDTQY,.,TRBJ2-3,TRBV4-3
ASSVATQGPGYT,.,TRBJ1-2,TRBV9
ASSGGGGNQPQH,.,TRBJ1-5,TRBV2
AWSPDSFSGNTIY,many,TRBJ1-3,TRBV30
ASSYRDRISGYT,.,TRBJ1-2,TRBV6-2/TRBV6-3
ASSQVGVKAQY,.,TRBJ2-3,TRBV3-1/TRBV3-2
SVGRGHTGELF,once,TRBJ2-2,TRBV29-1
ASSYRDRNTGELF,.,TRBJ2-2,TRBV5-1
ASSSSLATNEKLF,.,TRBJ1-4,TRBV5-4
ATSDAGLPNYQY,.,TRBJ2-5,TRBV24-1
ASSTGTGGGETQY,few,TRBJ2-5,TRBV5-1
ASSLTGGPWDEQF,few,TRBJ2-1,TRBV7-3
ASSRAGAEETQY,few,TRBJ2-5,TRBV18
ASSPRQGARTEAF,.,TRBJ1-1,TRBV7-2
ASSPTPGLAGGTSYEQY,.,TRBJ2-7,TRBV9
AWRLDRANTGELF,.,TRBJ2-2,TRBV30
ASSLQQGATEAF,.,TRBJ1-1,TRBV5-4
ASSLETGTGSPLH,.,TRBJ1-6,TRBV5-1
ASSLDGESLREQF,once,TRBJ2-1,TRBV5-4
ASSLESGVRETQY,.,TRBJ2-5,TRBV5-6
ASRRDRLSF,.,TRBJ2-1,TRBV2
AITDTYEQY,.,TRBJ2-7,TRBV10-3
ASRRTGSNSNQPQH,.,TRBJ1-5,TRBV6-6
ASSPTGPNTEAF,.,TRBJ1-1,TRBV18
ASSLSVGNTIY,.,TRBJ1-3,TRBV28
AGANNKLGAYGYT,.,TRBJ1-2,TRBV6-5
ASSLVSQGYYEQY,.,TRBJ2-7,TRBV7-2